This TCR beta chain emerged from a study of cytomegalovirus exposure and HLA in healthy donors. This clone was recorded a few times. Its antigen is undetermined. Primers: 60 Vbeta forward and 13 Jbeta reverse. Authors' data handling: A later analysis tallied about 80 million unique TCR beta chains, about 9.9 million of them shared. Clones were sequenced by immunoSEQ multiplex PCR, and TCRdb holds only the in-frame ones, with some missing. V and J calls and clone size are as listed in that table; D and trimming were resolved from the DNA. The repertoire holds about 150,000 clones, with over 60% as singletons. The V end lost 11 bases, the J end lost 2 bases, and 12 bases lay between the germline ends. The CDR3 loop spans 12 amino acids. The V gene's germline CDR1 is SEHNR and CDR2 FQNEAQ (reference sequence). Findings of the study overall: In vitro testing confirmed a few CMV-associated chains as specific for CMV antigens. Cytomegalovirus association was assigned to about 150 TCR beta chains. Later analysis found that TCR beta chains associated with HLA were more clonally expanded than other, equally common chains.

The source material was PBMCs. This chain joins TRBV7-9 and TRBJ2-5, with D unresolved. The clonotype originates from a woman under 40 in good health and CMV-seropositive. The CDR3 coding sequence is TGTGCCCAGGTCCCCTTTCAAGAGACCCAGTACTTC. This translates into CAQVPFQETQYF.